Listed below are T cell receptor beta chains from one sample, sequenced in a study of cytomegalovirus exposure and HLA in healthy donors. Assay used: immunoSEQ multiplex PCR; TCRdb lists only in-frame clones, some missing. The sample records around 89,000 clones, 65% to 85% being singletons. Sequencing used PBMCs. These receptor sequences come from a girl aged 2 to 10 in good health and CMV-seropositive. The CDR3 runs from the conserved cysteine through the conserved F or W. The order of the fields is V gene, D gene, CDR3 length, J gene, clone size, CDR3 DNA, CDR3 protein. D genes are given only for firm matches. A clone size is listed for some rows: how often the clone was seen (once, few, many), or a class if it is expanded.

v_gene: TRBV10-3
d_gene: .
len: 12
j_gene: TRBJ1-1
abundance: .
CDR3nt: TGTGCCATCATTGGACAGAACACTGAAGCTTTCTTT
CDR3aa: CAIIGQNTEAFF

v_gene: TRBV5-1
d_gene: TRBD2
len: 15
j_gene: TRBJ2-1
abundance: .
CDR3nt: TGCGCCAGCAGACCCCGAGCGGGAGGGATCGATGAGCAGTTCTTC
CDR3aa: CASRPRAGGIDEQFF

v_gene: TRBV7-8
d_gene: .
len: 13
j_gene: TRBJ2-1
abundance: .
CDR3nt: TGTGCCAGCAGCTTAGGCCGAACTAATGAGCAGTTCTTC
CDR3aa: CASSLGRTNEQFF

v_gene: TRBV28
d_gene: .
len: 13
j_gene: TRBJ2-2
abundance: .
CDR3nt: TGTGCCAGCAGTTTTCCCAGCACCGGGGAGCTGTTTTTT
CDR3aa: CASSFPSTGELFF

v_gene: TRBV4-2
d_gene: .
len: 15
j_gene: TRBJ2-5
abundance: few
CDR3nt: TGTGCCAGCAGCCAAGAACGGGGTGCGCAAGAGACCCAGTACTTC
CDR3aa: CASSQERGAQETQYF

v_gene: TRBV15
d_gene: .
len: 19
j_gene: TRBJ1-5
abundance: .
CDR3nt: TGTGCCACCAGCTTCGGACAGACACAGCCACCCCTTTTGAATCAGCCCCAGCATTTT
CDR3aa: CATSFGQTQPPLLNQPQHF

v_gene: TRBV6-1
d_gene: .
len: 15
j_gene: TRBJ2-2
abundance: few
CDR3nt: TGTGCCAGCAGTGAAGCGGTAGAGGGAACCGGGGAGCTGTTTTTT
CDR3aa: CASSEAVEGTGELFF

v_gene: TRBV7-8
d_gene: TRBD1
len: 15
j_gene: TRBJ2-2
abundance: .
CDR3nt: TGTGCCAGCACAGGGGGACAGGGGTACACCGGGGAGCTGTTTTTT
CDR3aa: CASTGGQGYTGELFF

v_gene: TRBV6-1
d_gene: TRBD1
len: 15
j_gene: TRBJ2-5
abundance: .
CDR3nt: TGTGCCAGCAGTGAAGGGACAGGGGGCCGGGAGACCCAGTACTTC
CDR3aa: CASSEGTGGRETQYF

v_gene: TRBV10-3
d_gene: .
len: 12
j_gene: TRBJ2-7
abundance: few
CDR3nt: TGTGCCTGTCGACAGGCGGACGACGAGCAGTACTTC
CDR3aa: CACRQADDEQYF

v_gene: TRBV7-2
d_gene: .
len: 13
j_gene: TRBJ1-5
abundance: .
CDR3nt: TGTGCCAGCAGCTTTTCAGAAAATCAGCCCCAGCATTTT
CDR3aa: CASSFSENQPQHF

v_gene: TRBV15
d_gene: .
len: 17
j_gene: TRBJ1-5
abundance: once
CDR3nt: TGTGCCACCAGCAGAGCTCGGGGGGGCATTGGCAATCAGCCCCAGCATTTT
CDR3aa: CATSRARGGIGNQPQHF

v_gene: TRBV6-5
d_gene: TRBD2
len: 13
j_gene: TRBJ2-7
abundance: .
CDR3nt: TGTGCCAGCAGTTTCGGGAGGGGGTACGAGCAGTACTTC
CDR3aa: CASSFGRGYEQYF

v_gene: TRBV13
d_gene: .
len: 14
j_gene: TRBJ2-3
abundance: .
CDR3nt: TGTGCCAGCAGCTTAGCGGGAGCACGAGATACGCAGTATTTT
CDR3aa: CASSLAGARDTQYF

v_gene: TRBV5-1
d_gene: TRBD2
len: 17
j_gene: TRBJ2-2
abundance: .
CDR3nt: TGCGCCAGCAGGAGGACTAGCAACTCACAGAACACCGGGGAGCTGTTTTTT
CDR3aa: CASRRTSNSQNTGELFF

v_gene: TRBV4-1
d_gene: .
len: 14
j_gene: TRBJ1-2
abundance: .
CDR3nt: TGCGCCAGCAGCCAAGATCCCGTGTCCTATGGCTACACCTTC
CDR3aa: CASSQDPVSYGYTF

v_gene: TRBV9
d_gene: TRBD1
len: 14
j_gene: TRBJ2-2
abundance: .
CDR3nt: TGTGCCAGCAGCGTAGAAGGGGGCGGCGGGGAGCTGTTTTTT
CDR3aa: CASSVEGGGGELFF

v_gene: TRBV4-1
d_gene: .
len: 15
j_gene: TRBJ2-7
abundance: once
CDR3nt: TGCGCCAGCAGCCAAGAGGCCACAGAGTACTACGAGCAGTACTTC
CDR3aa: CASSQEATEYYEQYF

v_gene: TRBV10-1
d_gene: TRBD1
len: 14
j_gene: TRBJ2-7
abundance: .
CDR3nt: TGCGCCAGCAGTGAACGGGACAGACCGTGGGAGCAGTACTTC
CDR3aa: CASSERDRPWEQYF

v_gene: TRBV6-5
d_gene: .
len: 11
j_gene: TRBJ1-1
abundance: .
CDR3nt: TGTGCCAGCAGGTCCCCGGGAGGAGCTTTCTTT
CDR3aa: CASRSPGGAFF

v_gene: TRBV29-1
d_gene: .
len: 13
j_gene: TRBJ2-5
abundance: few
CDR3nt: TGCAGCGTTGAAGGCCAGGGGGGTGAGACCCAGTACTTC
CDR3aa: CSVEGQGGETQYF

v_gene: TRBV6-5
d_gene: TRBD2
len: 16
j_gene: TRBJ2-1
abundance: .
CDR3nt: TGTGCCAGCAGTTACCGCCCTAGCGGGATTAACCATGAGCAGTTCTTC
CDR3aa: CASSYRPSGINHEQFF

v_gene: TRBV7-6
d_gene: TRBD2
len: 16
j_gene: TRBJ2-7
abundance: .
CDR3nt: TGTGCCAGCTCCCGTAGTAGGTCGGGGGGCTCCTACGAGCAGTACTTC
CDR3aa: CASSRSRSGGSYEQYF

v_gene: TRBV7-2
d_gene: TRBD2
len: 13
j_gene: TRBJ2-7
abundance: .
CDR3nt: TGTGCCGGCCGGACTAGCGGATCCTACGAGCAGTACTTC
CDR3aa: CAGRTSGSYEQYF

v_gene: TRBV5-6
d_gene: .
len: 15
j_gene: TRBJ1-6
abundance: .
CDR3nt: TGTGCCAGCAGCTTTAGGGGGGGGAATAATTCACCCCTCCACTTT
CDR3aa: CASSFRGGNNSPLHF

v_gene: TRBV6-1
d_gene: TRBD1
len: 15
j_gene: TRBJ1-4
abundance: .
CDR3nt: TGTGCCAGCAGTGAATTGAGGGACAGATCGGGGAAACTGTTTTTT
CDR3aa: CASSELRDRSGKLFF

v_gene: TRBV28
d_gene: TRBD2
len: 18
j_gene: TRBJ2-1
abundance: .
CDR3nt: TGTGCCAGCAGTTTAATTGCCTATGGACTAGCGCTATACAATGAGCAGTTCTTC
CDR3aa: CASSLIAYGLALYNEQFF

v_gene: TRBV5-1
d_gene: TRBD2
len: 15
j_gene: TRBJ2-7
abundance: .
CDR3nt: TGCGCCAGCAGCTTGGATCCGGGAGGGGACTACGAGCAGTACTTC
CDR3aa: CASSLDPGGDYEQYF

v_gene: TRBV29-1
d_gene: TRBD1
len: 14
j_gene: TRBJ2-7
abundance: .
CDR3nt: TGCAGCGGAAAGACTACAGGGGCCGGATACGAGCAGTACTTC
CDR3aa: CSGKTTGAGYEQYF

v_gene: TRBV9
d_gene: TRBD1
len: 15
j_gene: TRBJ2-5
abundance: .
CDR3nt: TGTGCCAGCAGCGTACAAGCCGGGACAGCAGAGACCCAGTACTTC
CDR3aa: CASSVQAGTAETQYF

v_gene: TRBV21-1
d_gene: .
len: 16
j_gene: TRBJ2-7
abundance: .
CDR3nt: TGTGCCAGCAGGCAAAGAGGGGGGACTAGCGGGAGCGAGCAGTACTTC
CDR3aa: CASRQRGGTSGSEQYF

v_gene: TRBV27
d_gene: .
len: 13
j_gene: TRBJ2-7
abundance: .
CDR3nt: TGTGCCAGCAGTTTGGAGGCCTCCTACGAGCAGTACTTC
CDR3aa: CASSLEASYEQYF

v_gene: TRBV28
d_gene: TRBD1
len: 17
j_gene: TRBJ1-5
abundance: few
CDR3nt: TGTGCCAGCAGGTCCAGGGGGCGCGGGGGTGGCAATCAGCCCCAGCATTTT
CDR3aa: CASRSRGRGGGNQPQHF

v_gene: TRBV13
d_gene: .
len: 15
j_gene: TRBJ2-7
abundance: .
CDR3nt: TGTGCCAGCAGCTTTTTCAACAGGGACTCCTACGAGCAGTACTTC
CDR3aa: CASSFFNRDSYEQYF

v_gene: TRBV4-1
d_gene: .
len: 19
j_gene: TRBJ1-5
abundance: .
CDR3nt: TGCGCCAGCAGCCAAGGGACTCCGCCAGGGGCTGGTTTCGATCAGCCCCAGCATTTT
CDR3aa: CASSQGTPPGAGFDQPQHF

v_gene: TRBV6-1
d_gene: TRBD1
len: 14
j_gene: TRBJ1-2
abundance: .
CDR3nt: TGTGCCAGCAGTGTCTCAGGGGGCAACTATGGCTACACCTTC
CDR3aa: CASSVSGGNYGYTF

v_gene: TRBV7-2
d_gene: TRBD1
len: 17
j_gene: TRBJ2-5
abundance: .
CDR3nt: TGTGCCAGCAGCTCCGGTTCAAGGACAGGGGTAGGAGAGACCCAGTACTTC
CDR3aa: CASSSGSRTGVGETQYF

v_gene: TRBV5-1
d_gene: TRBD2
len: 16
j_gene: TRBJ2-1
abundance: .
CDR3nt: TGCGCCAGCAGCTTGGGTACTAGCGGGAGATACAATGAGCAGTTCTTC
CDR3aa: CASSLGTSGRYNEQFF

v_gene: TRBV10-2
d_gene: .
len: 13
j_gene: TRBJ2-7
abundance: .
CDR3nt: TGCGCCAGCCAACGCACGACAGCCTTGGAGCAGTACTTC
CDR3aa: CASQRTTALEQYF

v_gene: TRBV6-6
d_gene: TRBD1
len: 13
j_gene: TRBJ1-5
abundance: .
CDR3nt: TGTGCCAGCAACGCAGGGGGAAATCAGCCCCAGCATTTT
CDR3aa: CASNAGGNQPQHF

v_gene: TRBV6-5
d_gene: TRBD1
len: 16
j_gene: TRBJ1-4
abundance: few
CDR3nt: TGTGCCAGCAGTTACGACCGACAGGGGGGAGATGAAAAACTGTTTTTT
CDR3aa: CASSYDRQGGDEKLFF